These 10 T cell receptor beta chains share one sample of origin, sequenced in a study of cytomegalovirus exposure and HLA in healthy donors. With 60 Vbeta and 13 Jbeta primers, the PCR was carried out. The method was immunoSEQ multiplex PCR; TCRdb's version includes in-frame clones alone and lacks a portion of them. The sample consists of tens of thousands of clones, 75% of them appearing once. The sequenced material came from PBMCs. These receptors were obtained from a man in his 70s in good health and CMV-seronegative.

The V and J genes are TRBV2 and TRBJ2-1; unclear D gene. Per germline, CDR1 SNHLY and CDR2 FYNNEI. V was trimmed by 6 bases and J by 3 bases, leaving 9 bases between them. CDR3 length: 13 amino acids. The CDR3 region is CASRGTDYNEQFF. In DNA, the CDR3 is TGTGCCAGCAGAGGAACAGACTACAATGAGCAGTTCTTC.

On this clone itself: A read error is likely, as this CDR3 ends without the conserved phenylalanine or tryptophan. V and J are TRBV4-1 and TRBJ1-1; TRBD1 matches 7 bases. The junction had 3 bases not matched to a gene; V was cut back by 1 base and J by 1 base. Germline values: CDR1 MGHRA, CDR2 YSYEKL. The CDR3 length is 15 residues. Here the CDR3 DNA reads TGCGCCAGCAGCCAAGTGGGACAGACGAACACTGAAGCTTTCCTT. Translated: CASSQVGQTNTEAFL.

V gene TRBV29-1 combines with J gene TRBJ1-1; 7 bases agree with TRBD1. This CDR3 comprises 12 residues. Trimming took 4 bases from V and 1 from J; bases not matched to a gene: 0. CDR1 is SQVTM and CDR2 is ANQGSEA in the germline V gene. The CDR3 coding sequence is TGCAGCGTTGGACAGGGGAACACTGAAGCTTTCTTT. It translates to CSVGQGNTEAFF.

This clone occurred a few times. The genes are TRBV9 and TRBJ1-6; maybe TRBD1 (5 bases). Trimming cost V 2 bases and J 6 bases, with 12 bases left between them. The CDR3 is 15 residues long. CDR1 is SGDLS and CDR2 is YYNGEE in the germline V gene. CDR3 residues: CASSVGGWANSPLHF. The CDR3 region has the DNA TGTGCCAGCAGCGTGGGGGGTTGGGCTAATTCACCCCTCCACTTT.

This chain uses TRBV27 with TRBJ1-2; D is possibly TRBD1 (5 bases). Trimming cost V 5 bases and J 5 bases, with 15 bases left between them. The CDR3 is 14 residues long. Germline CDR1 and CDR2: MNHEY and SMNVEV (reference sequence). The CDR3 nucleotides read TGTGCCAGCAGTCCATTTTCAGGGTGGTATGGCTACACCTTC. This translates into CASSPFSGWYGYTF.

The CDR3 spells CASSPPMGGNEQFF. In nucleotides, the CDR3 is TGTGCCAGCTCACCACCGATGGGGGGCAATGAGCAGTTCTTC. The chain links TRBV18 to TRBJ2-1, with a possible D match to TRBD2 (6 bases). Per the germline V gene, CDR1 is KGHSH and CDR2 is LQKENI. This CDR3 is built from 14 residues. Trimming took 0 bases from V and 6 from J, leaving 9 bases between them.

The rearrangement uses TRBV5-1 and TRBJ2-7; 8 bases are shared with TRBD2. With 6 bases clipped from V and 4 bases from J, the junction kept 12 bases outside the gene matches. The germline V gene encodes CDR1 SGHRS and CDR2 YFSETQ. The CDR3 contains 15 residues. The CDR3 nucleotides read TGCGCCAGCACCCCCGCACGGGGGGGAGCATACGAGCAGTACTTC. It specifies CASTPARGGAYEQYF.

V is TRBV4-3 and J is TRBJ2-3, with 15 bases lining up with TRBD2. The CDR3 contains 22 residues. J lost 2 bases, V lost 2 bases, and 17 bases had no gene match. Germline assignment: CDR1 LGHNA and CDR2 YSLEER. The CDR3 DNA follows: TGCGCCAGCAGCCAACGGTTCCCAGGGACTAGCGGGGGGCCTCTTACCACAGATACGCAGTATTTT. Translation: CASSQRFPGTSGGPLTTDTQYF.

This clone was recorded once. This chain joins TRBV28 and TRBJ2-5; 9 nucleotides align to TRBD2. This CDR3 has 14 amino acids. Germline loops: CDR1 MDHEN, CDR2 SYDVKM. The V segment lost 5 bases and the J segment 3 bases; nucleotides outside the gene matches: 4. The CDR3 protein is CASSDLAGKETQYF. DNA for the CDR3: TGTGCCAGCAGTGACCTAGCGGGAAAAGAGACCCAGTACTTC.

The CDR3 loop reads CASSHTSGTGSGYTF. The CDR3 DNA reads TGCGCCAGCAGCCATACCTCCGGGACAGGGAGTGGCTACACCTTC. This sequence joins TRBV4-3 and TRBJ1-2; 9 nucleotides align to TRBD1. CDR3 length: 15 residues. CDR1 is LGHNA, CDR2 YSLEER, per germline. V shed 3 bases, J shed 7 bases, and the junction held 9 bases outside the gene matches.